Below are 9 T cell receptor beta chains sequenced from a single sample in a study of blood T cells in healthy people across ages (dated by TCRdb to between 2014 and 2017). Libraries came from 5' RACE. Data came from an Illumina HiSeq 2500. A second PCR of roughly 7 to 11 cycles was run with a J-beta primer mix and a sample-barcoded 5' primer. The public reads were reanalyzed by TCRdb: fastp trimming at Q25, MiXCR alignment, in-frame beta chains only. Each entry merges the rows of one CDR3 protein and shows their most common DNA and genes. Counted in this sample were approximately 730,000 distinct CDR3 sequences; roughly two fifths of them appeared once. The top ten constitute 20% to 25% of the sample. The sample was blood. These receptors originate from a woman aged 55-70 years in good health.

This chain connects TRBV7-3 to TRBJ1-1, with D maybe TRBD1 (5 bases). Germline loops: CDR1 SGHTA, CDR2 FQGTGA. This CDR3 contains 14 residues. V gave up 5 bases and J gave up 1 base, with 11 bases separating them. Here the CDR3 DNA reads TGTGCCAGCAGCCGTAATACAGGGAACACTGAAGCTTTCTTT. Translation gives CASSRNTGNTEAFF.

This sequence joins TRBV7-3 and TRBJ2-3, with TRBD2 identical over 12 bases. V shed 4 bases, J shed 2 bases, and the junction held 4 bases outside the gene matches. Germline assignment: CDR1 SGHTA and CDR2 FQGTGA. CDR3 length: 16 amino acids. The CDR3 here is CASSSTSGSYTDTQYF. The DNA for the CDR3 is TGTGCCAGCAGCTCGACTAGCGGGAGTTACACAGATACGCAGTATTTT.

This clonotype was picked up a small number of times. V usage is TRBV5-6 and J usage is TRBJ2-1; 11 positions match TRBD1. Germline V gene data show CDR1 as SGHDT and CDR2 as YYEEEE. The CDR3 is 16 amino acids. V shed 3 bases and J 1 base; nucleotides not matched to a gene: 3. As DNA, the CDR3 is TGTGCCAGCAGCTGGGGACAGGGGGTATCCTACAATGAGCAGTTCTTC. Protein sequence: CASSWGQGVSYNEQFF.

The chain has TRBV29-1 and TRBJ2-3; tentatively, D is TRBD2 (5 bases). CDR1 SQVTM and CDR2 ANQGSEA come from the germline V gene. This CDR3 contains 13 residues. Trimming took 0 bases from V and 4 from J, leaving 8 bases between them. CDR3 sequence reads: CSVEEGSADTQYF. The CDR3 region has the DNA TGCAGCGTTGAAGAGGGGAGTGCAGATACGCAGTATTTT.

This clonotype has only a few counts. The chain carries TRBV20-1 and TRBJ2-3; TRBD1 matches at 9 bases. CDR3 length: 14 residues. The J segment lost 3 bases and the V segment lost 5 bases, leaving 6 bases of the junction unmatched. Germline CDR1 and CDR2: DFQATT and SNEGSKA (reference sequence). The CDR3 spells CSAGRTGVTDTQYF. CDR3 DNA: TGCAGTGCTGGAAGGACAGGGGTAACAGATACGCAGTATTTT.

This clonotype occurred a few times. This chain connects TRBV11-2 to TRBJ2-1; 8 bases map to TRBD2. Germline V gene lookup returns CDR1 SGHAT and CDR2 FQNNGV. The CDR3 runs 15 residues. Unmatched junction bases numbered 7, after V lost 1 base and J lost 8 bases. CDR3 region: CASSLAGGPVYEQFF. Here the CDR3 DNA reads TGTGCCAGCAGCTTAGCGGGGGGGCCGGTCTATGAGCAGTTCTTC.

This clonotype was seen a handful of times. This rearrangement joins TRBV5-6 to TRBJ2-1; either TRBD1 or TRBD2 may supply D (5 bases each). The V gene's germline CDR1 is SGHDT and CDR2 YYEEEE. The ends were cut back, 1 base at V and 1 base at J, with 12 bases in the middle. The CDR3 is 16 residues long. This CDR3 reads CASSLRGQGSYNEQFF. The CDR3 DNA reads TGTGCCAGCAGCTTGCGGGGCCAGGGATCCTACAATGAGCAGTTCTTC.

About this clonotype itself: This sequence may be a read error, since a much larger clone differs from it by one base. The rearrangement uses TRBV7-2 and TRBJ2-1; no definite D call. In germline, CDR1 is SGHTA, CDR2 FQGNSA. The CDR3 is 15 residues long. CDR3 sequence: CASSLDAVSYNGQFF. Here the CDR3 DNA reads TGTGCCAGCAGCTTAGACGCAGTCTCCTACAATGGGCAGTTCTTC.

The chain uses TRBV7-8 and TRBJ1-2, with a possible D match to TRBD1 (6 bases). Germline-derived CDR1 and CDR2 are SGHVS and FQNEAQ. Trimming removed 1 base from V and 4 bases from J, with 10 bases in between. The CDR3 loop spans 14 amino acids. The CDR3 DNA reads as TGTGCCAGCAGCTTAGTAGGACAGTTCTATGGCTACACCTTC. Translated, it gives CASSLVGQFYGYTF.